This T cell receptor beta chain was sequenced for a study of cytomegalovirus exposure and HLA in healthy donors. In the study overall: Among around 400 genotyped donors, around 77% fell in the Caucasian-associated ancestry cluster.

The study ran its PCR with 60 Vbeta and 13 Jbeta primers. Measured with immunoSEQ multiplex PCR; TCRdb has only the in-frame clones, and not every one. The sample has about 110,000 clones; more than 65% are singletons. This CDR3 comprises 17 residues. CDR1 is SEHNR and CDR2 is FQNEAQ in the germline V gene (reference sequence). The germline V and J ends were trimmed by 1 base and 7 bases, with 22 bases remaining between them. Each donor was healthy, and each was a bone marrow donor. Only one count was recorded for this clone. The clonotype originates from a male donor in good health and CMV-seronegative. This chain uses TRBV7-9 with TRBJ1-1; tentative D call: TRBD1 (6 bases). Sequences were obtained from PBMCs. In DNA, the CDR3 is TGTGCCAGCAGCTTAGTCGGGACGTTGTCACAGGGCGGTGAAGCTTTCTTT. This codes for CASSLVGTLSQGGEAFF.